This T cell receptor beta chain was found in a study of blood T cell repertoires in COVID-19. Study information: From the United States, Italy and Spain came samples of acute and convalescent COVID-19. The analysed material was cDNA or gDNA that came from T cells, B-cell-depleted T cells, or PBMCs.

The V end was cut by 3 bases, the J end by 0 bases, with 9 bases between. The V gene's germline CDR1 is SGHRS and CDR2 YFSETQ. The CDR3 has 15 amino acids. Per the study methods: Nucleated cell number was recorded as an estimate derived from reference gene primer amplification. Libraries were prepared by immunoSEQ multiplex PCR; TCRdb keeps only in-frame clonotypes and omits some of them. V and J calls and clone size come straight from that table; D and trimming were deduced from the DNA. Here the sample spans around 250,000 clones, 83% being singletons. The J gene is TRBJ1-4, the V gene TRBV5-1; tentative D call: TRBD1 (6 bases). This sequence was found in a middle-aged man with active or convalescent COVID-19. Sequencing used peripheral blood. The CDR3 sequence: CASSSQGATNEKLFF. DNA of the CDR3: TGCGCCAGCAGCTCACAGGGTGCAACTAATGAAAAACTGTTTTTT.